A selection of T cell receptor beta chains follows, all from one sample in a study of T cell changes during pregnancy in multiple sclerosis. The table came from immunoSEQ multiplex PCR; TCRdb's copy has only in-frame clones and leaves some out. The sample has roughly 57,000 clones, approximately 90% seen once. Sequenced here: peripheral blood, sampled in the first trimester of pregnancy. These receptors all come from a female donor with multiple sclerosis, enrolled in a pregnancy study. CDR3s include the opening cysteine and the closing phenylalanine or tryptophan. A D gene is named only where the DNA matches it firmly. Expanded clones are given a class, and other clones once, few, many or no size at all.

size	V	D	J	CDR3	DNA
.	TRBV7-2	.	TRBJ2-7	CASSLDRQSYEQYF	TGTGCCAGCAGCTTAGACCGACAGTCCTACGAGCAGTACTTC
once	TRBV20-1	.	TRBJ1-2	CSAENYGYTF	TGCAGTGCAGAGAACTATGGCTACACCTTC
.	TRBV11-2	.	TRBJ2-5	CASSLGRGGQELGETQYF	TGTGCCAGCAGCTTAGGGAGGGGGGGGCAGGAGCTAGGAGAGACCCAGTACTTC
.	TRBV19	.	TRBJ2-7	CASSNFSSYEQYF	TGTGCCAGTAGTAATTTCAGCTCCTACGAGCAGTACTTC
.	TRBV5-4	.	TRBJ2-2	CASSWGQSGANTGELFF	TGTGCCAGCAGCTGGGGACAGTCGGGGGCGAACACCGGGGAGCTGTTTTTT
.	TRBV4-1	TRBD2	TRBJ2-1	CASRLERERAHEQFF	TGCGCCAGCAGACTAGAGCGGGAGAGGGCGCATGAGCAGTTCTTC
.	TRBV6-5	.	TRBJ1-3	CASSLTGSSGNTIYF	TGTGCCAGCAGCCTCACAGGGTCTTCTGGAAACACCATATATTTT
.	TRBV6-5	.	TRBJ2-7	CASSISGEQYF	TGTGCCAGCAGCATTTCAGGGGAGCAGTACTTC
.	TRBV6-5	TRBD1	TRBJ2-7	CASSYSKTGAYEQYF	TGTGCCAGCAGTTACTCGAAAACAGGGGCCTACGAGCAGTACTTC
once	TRBV5-1	TRBD1	TRBJ2-2	CASSFGDRGDTGELFF	TGCGCCAGCAGCTTTGGTGACAGGGGAGACACCGGGGAGCTGTTTTTT
.	TRBV30	.	TRBJ2-7	CACQGTPYEQYF	TGTGCCTGTCAGGGGACCCCCTACGAGCAGTACTTC
.	TRBV27	TRBD1	TRBJ1-2	CASSLFTGADGYTF	TGTGCCAGCAGTTTATTTACAGGGGCAGATGGCTACACCTTC
once	TRBV19	TRBD1	TRBJ2-7	CASSIGTGSYEQYF	TGTGCCAGTAGTATAGGGACAGGCTCCTACGAGCAGTACTTC
.	TRBV5-4	.	TRBJ2-7	CASSLHTGGYEQYF	TGTGCCAGCAGCTTACACACCGGAGGGTACGAGCAGTACTTC
.	TRBV6-5	.	TRBJ2-4	CASSYSKWAGNIQYF	TGTGCCAGCAGTTACTCGAAATGGGCAGGGAACATTCAGTACTTC
.	TRBV4-2	TRBD1	TRBJ1-5	CASSRLTGDGNQPQHF	TGTGCCAGCAGTAGATTAACAGGGGATGGCAATCAGCCCCAGCATTTT
.	TRBV19	.	TRBJ2-1	CASSLGAGPHNEQFF	TGTGCCAGTAGTCTGGGGGCCGGCCCGCACAATGAGCAGTTCTTC
.	TRBV5-6	TRBD2	TRBJ2-1	CASSLLGVAGVAYNEQFF	TGTGCCAGCAGCCTGCTTGGGGTAGCGGGAGTTGCCTACAATGAGCAGTTCTTC
once	TRBV19	.	TRBJ2-1	CASSTPGQGGKVSQQFF	TGTGCCAGTAGTACCCCCGGACAGGGAGGGAAAGTGTCGCAGCAGTTCTTC
.	TRBV27	TRBD1	TRBJ1-6	CASWTGLWSPLHF	TGTGCCAGCTGGACAGGGTTATGGTCACCCCTCCACTTT
.	TRBV5-4	.	TRBJ2-7	CASSFGTSYEQYF	TGTGCCAGCAGCTTTGGCACCTCCTACGAGCAGTACTTC
.	TRBV4-1	TRBD2	TRBJ2-1	CASSQVDMGLAGANEQFF	TGCGCCAGCAGCCAAGTGGACATGGGACTAGCGGGGGCCAATGAGCAGTTCTTC
.	TRBV5-6	.	TRBJ1-3	CASRSGAGNTIYF	TGTGCCAGCAGATCCGGGGCTGGAAACACCATATATTTT
.	TRBV7-9	.	TRBJ2-7	CASSYQGYEQYF	TGTGCCAGCAGCTATCAGGGATACGAGCAGTACTTC
.	TRBV7-8	TRBD1	TRBJ2-3	CASSLGFGTGASDTQYF	TGTGCCAGCAGCTTAGGTTTTGGGACAGGGGCATCAGATACGCAGTATTTT
.	TRBV14	TRBD1	TRBJ2-1	CASSQKWTGGYNEQFF	TGTGCCAGCAGCCAAAAGTGGACAGGGGGCTACAATGAGCAGTTCTTC
.	TRBV23-1	.	TRBJ2-7	CASILTKEDYEQYF	TGCGCCAGCATTCTAACCAAGGAGGACTACGAGCAGTACTTC
.	TRBV19	.	TRBJ2-7	CASSTSRGEQYF	TGTGCCAGTAGTACCAGCCGCGGCGAGCAGTACTTC